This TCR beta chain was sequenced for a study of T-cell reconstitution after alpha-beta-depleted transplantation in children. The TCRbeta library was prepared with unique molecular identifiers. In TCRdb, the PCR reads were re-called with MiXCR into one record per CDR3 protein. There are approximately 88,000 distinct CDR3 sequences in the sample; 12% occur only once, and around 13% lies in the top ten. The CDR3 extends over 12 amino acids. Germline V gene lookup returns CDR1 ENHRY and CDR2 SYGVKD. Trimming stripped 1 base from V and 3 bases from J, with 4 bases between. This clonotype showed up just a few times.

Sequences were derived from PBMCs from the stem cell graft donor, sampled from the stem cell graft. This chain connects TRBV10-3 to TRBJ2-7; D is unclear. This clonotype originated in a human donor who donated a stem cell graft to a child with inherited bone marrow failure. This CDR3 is CAISEWSYEQYF. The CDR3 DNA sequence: TGTGCCATCAGTGAGTGGAGCTACGAGCAGTACTTC.